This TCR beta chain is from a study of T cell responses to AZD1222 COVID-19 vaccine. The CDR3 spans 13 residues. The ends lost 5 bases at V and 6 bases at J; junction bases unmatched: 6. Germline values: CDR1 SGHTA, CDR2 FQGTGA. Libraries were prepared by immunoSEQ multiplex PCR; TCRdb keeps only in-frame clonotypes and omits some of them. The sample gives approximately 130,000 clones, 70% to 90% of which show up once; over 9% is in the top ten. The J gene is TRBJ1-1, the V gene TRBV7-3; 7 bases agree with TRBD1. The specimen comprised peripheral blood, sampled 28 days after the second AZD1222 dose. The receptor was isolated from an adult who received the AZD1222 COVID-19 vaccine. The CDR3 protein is CASSRGQAAEAFF. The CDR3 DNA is TGTGCCAGCAGCAGAGGACAGGCGGCTGAAGCTTTCTTT. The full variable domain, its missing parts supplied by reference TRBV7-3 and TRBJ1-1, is GAGVSQTPSNKVTEKGKYVELRCDPISGHTALYWYRQSLGQGPEFLIYFQGTGAADDSGLPNDRFFAVRPEGSVSTLKIQRTERGDSAVYLCASSRGQAAEAFFGQGTRLTVV.